This T cell receptor (beta chain) comes out of a study of OX40 agonist ivuxolimab in advanced cancers. Study information: Patients were treated with ivuxolimab, an agonistic anti-OX40 (CD134) antibody.

Clones were sequenced by immunoSEQ multiplex PCR, and TCRdb holds only the in-frame ones, with some missing. The sample lists tens of thousands of clones, around nine tenths seen once, with approximately 0.4% in the top ten. With 4 bases clipped from V and 2 bases from J, the junction kept 11 bases outside the gene matches. Germline CDR1 SGDLS, CDR2 YYNGEE. The CDR3 totals 16 residues. This TCR was recovered from an adult with an advanced solid tumor such as melanoma, head and neck, liver or kidney cancer. This sequence joins TRBV9 and TRBJ2-5; TRBD1 matches 7 bases. The specimen comprised CD4+ or CD8+ T cells sorted from blood, sampled in a trial of the OX40 agonist ivuxolimab. As DNA, the CDR3 is TGTGCCAGCAGCAAGAATCCGGGACAGCATCAAGAGACCCAGTACTTC. It specifies CASSKNPGQHQETQYF.